This T cell receptor beta chain was sequenced for a study of T-cell memory formation after mild COVID-19. Germline lookup yields CDR1 MGHRA and CDR2 YSYEKL. CDR3 size: 14 residues. V was pared by 1 base and J by 4 bases, with 10 bases between. TCRdb re-called the 5' RACE reads through MiXCR, storing one row per CDR3 protein. Of 350,000 to 500,000 distinct CDR3 sequences in the sample, 15% to 25% are singletons; the top ten hold 8.4%. The chain employs TRBV4-1 and TRBJ1-1, with a tentative D call TRBD1 (5 bases). Sequences were obtained from PBMCs or a T cell subset sorted from them (not recorded which). This sequence was found in an adult woman who had mild COVID-19 (a few samples of this study predate the infection). Cell type and time point are not known. CDR3 in DNA: TGCGCCAGCAGCCAAGTTCACGGGGCCACTGAAGCTTTCTTT. It codes for CASSQVHGATEAFF.